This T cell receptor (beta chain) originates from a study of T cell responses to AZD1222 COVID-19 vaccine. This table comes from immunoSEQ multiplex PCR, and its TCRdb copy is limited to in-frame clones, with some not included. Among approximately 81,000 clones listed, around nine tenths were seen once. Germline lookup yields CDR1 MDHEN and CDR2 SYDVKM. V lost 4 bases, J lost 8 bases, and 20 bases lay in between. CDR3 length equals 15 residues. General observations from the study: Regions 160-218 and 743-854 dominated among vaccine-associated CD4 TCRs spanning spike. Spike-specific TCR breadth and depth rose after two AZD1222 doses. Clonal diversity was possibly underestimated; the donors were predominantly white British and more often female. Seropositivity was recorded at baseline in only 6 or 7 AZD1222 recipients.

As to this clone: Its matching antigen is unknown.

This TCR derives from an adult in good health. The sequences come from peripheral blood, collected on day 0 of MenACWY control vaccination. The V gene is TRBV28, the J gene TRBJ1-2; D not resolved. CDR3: CASSSPSPPGNGYTF. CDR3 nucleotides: TGTGCCAGCAGTTCACCCTCCCCCCCGGGAAACGGCTACACCTTC.